The clone carrying this T cell receptor (beta chain) came up once. Trimming removed 7 bases from V and 3 bases from J, with 16 bases in between. Germline lookup yields CDR1 SNHLY and CDR2 FYNNEI. The CDR3 is 14 amino acids. This entry belongs to a study of T cell changes during pregnancy in multiple sclerosis. TCRdb's copy holds only in-frame clones and misses some; the assay was immunoSEQ multiplex PCR. This sample has about 73,000 clones, with around 92% found just once. This chain joins TRBV2 and TRBJ2-7, with D unresolved. The TCR was taken from a female donor in good health, enrolled as a control in a pregnancy study. The sequencing here drew on peripheral blood, taken in the third trimester of pregnancy. The CDR3 loop is CASTGALPFYEQYF. In DNA, the CDR3 is TGTGCCAGCACCGGAGCTCTACCCTTCTACGAGCAGTACTTC. The whole variable domain, remainder taken from reference TRBV2 and TRBJ2-7, is EPEVTQTPSHQVTQMGQEVILRCVPISNHLYFYWYRQILGQKVEFLVSFYNNEISEKSEIFDDQFSVERPDGSNFTLKIRSTKLEDSAMYFCASTGALPFYEQYFGPGTRLTVT.